This T cell receptor (beta chain) was sequenced in a study of shared clonotypes between healthy human individuals. On the study more broadly: CD8 memory received one plate per donor, CD8 naive two, CD4 memory three and CD4 naive three.

Study conclusions and caveats: Against clonotypes common to all four donors, non-shared ones had lower generation probabilities.

Per the authors' pipeline: ImmunoSEQ junction-only sequences lacked quality scores, so their filtering differed. Sequenced by immunoSEQ multiplex PCR; TCRdb stores in-frame clones only, minus some. The V and J calls and clone size come from that table; D and trimming were worked out from the DNA. Here the sample spans over a million clones, around 98.5% being singletons. On this clone: Its matching antigen is unknown.

Germline V gives CDR1 MDHEN, CDR2 SYDVKM. The V gene end was trimmed by 2 bases and the J gene end by 3 bases; junction bases not matched to a gene: 13. The CDR3 has 17 residues. A CD45RA+ naive subset and a CD45RA-negative memory subset were split from CD4+ cells. This chain joins TRBV28 and TRBJ2-7, with 7 bases identical to TRBD2. The TCR originated in a man younger than 40 in good health. Sample: naive CD4+ T cells sorted from blood. Subset given: CD45RA+ positively selected. CDR3 loop: CASSLRSHLREIYEQYF. DNA for the CDR3: TGTGCCAGCAGTTTACGTTCCCATTTGCGGGAGATCTACGAGCAGTACTTC.